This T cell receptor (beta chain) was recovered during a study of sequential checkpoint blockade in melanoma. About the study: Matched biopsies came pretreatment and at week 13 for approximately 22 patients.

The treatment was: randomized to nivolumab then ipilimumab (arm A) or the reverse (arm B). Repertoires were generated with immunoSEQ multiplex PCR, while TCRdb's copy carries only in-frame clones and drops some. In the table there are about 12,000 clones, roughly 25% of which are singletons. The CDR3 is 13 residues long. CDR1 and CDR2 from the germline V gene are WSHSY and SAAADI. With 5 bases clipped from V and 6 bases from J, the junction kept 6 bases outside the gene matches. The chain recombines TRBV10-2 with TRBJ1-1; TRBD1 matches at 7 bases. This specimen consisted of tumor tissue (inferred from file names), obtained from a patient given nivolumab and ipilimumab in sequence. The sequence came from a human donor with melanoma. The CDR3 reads CASSRQGIAEAFF. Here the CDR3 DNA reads TGCGCCAGCAGTAGACAGGGAATAGCTGAAGCTTTCTTT.